A single sample is the source of the 2 T cell receptor beta chains below, sequenced in a study of blood T cells in healthy people across ages. PCR was performed a second time for roughly 7 to 12 cycles using a sample-barcoded 5' primer and a J-beta primer mix. TCRdb independently ran MiXCR on the 5' RACE reads; one entry per CDR3 protein. The profile shows roughly 730,000 distinct CDR3 sequences, roughly three fifths of them singletons. Input material: blood. These receptors were obtained from a middle-aged man in good health.

This sequence joins TRBV7-2 and TRBJ2-5; D gene uncertain. V lost 2 bases and J 7 bases, leaving 17 bases between the germline ends. Per germline, CDR1 SGHTA and CDR2 FQGNSA. The CDR3 covers 15 residues. CDR3 amino acids: CASSLLAGQVGTQYF. In DNA, the CDR3 is TGTGCCAGCAGCTTACTGGCTGGGCAGGTGGGGACCCAGTACTTC.

The chain couples TRBV5-1 to TRBJ2-3; 9 bases are shared with TRBD1. V shed 1 base, J shed 3 bases, and the junction held 15 bases outside the gene matches. Germline V CDR1 and CDR2: SGHRS, YFSETQ. The CDR3 contains 19 residues. Here the CDR3 DNA reads TGCGCCAGCAGCTTGACCTTTCGGGACAGGGTAGTTTCAACAGATACGCAGTATTTT. Protein: CASSLTFRDRVVSTDTQYF.